The 10 T cell receptor beta chains below all came from one sample that was sequenced in a study of tumor-infiltrating lymphocytes in primary liver carcinoma (dated by TCRdb to the late 2010s). Sequencer: Illumina HiSeq 2500. TCRbeta-specific cDNA was reverse-transcribed from approximately 460 ng total RNA using a constant-region primer and ProtoScript II reverse transcriptase. Construction of the TCRbeta libraries relied on three nested rounds of multiplex PCR, following a slightly modified ARM-PCR procedure. Each of the first two PCR rounds ran for roughly 11 cycles and used multiplex TRBV1-TRBV30 forward primers together with a Cbeta reverse primer. TCRdb ran its own pipeline on the public reads, namely fastp trimming at Q25 and MiXCR clone calling, and kept in-frame beta chains. Records with the same CDR3 protein are collapsed into one entry carrying the most frequent genes and DNA. This sample gives 90,000 to 150,000 distinct CDR3 sequences in total; 55% to 75% of them show up just once. Around 9.7% of the sample rests with the top ten.

Without any cell sorting, total RNA and DNA were co-extracted from approximately 22-30 mg of bulk tissue using the AllPrep DNA/RNA mini kit. Sequencing used liver tumor tissue from sampling region 1. In light of the paper, this sample's cell subset or site label describes: tumor region T1, superior pole. These receptors were taken from a woman between 55 and 75 years old with primary liver carcinoma and hepatitis B virus infection.

V is TRBV6-2 or TRBV6-3 and J is TRBJ2-5; D call uncertain. Between the trimmed V and J ends, which lost 3 bases and 4 bases, there was a span of 12 bases. CDR3 length: 14 residues. Germline assignment: CDR1 MNHEY and CDR2 SVGEGT. This CDR3 reads CASSYPTPRETQYF. CDR3 nucleotides: TGTGCCAGCAGTTATCCCACCCCCCGAGAGACCCAGTACTTC.

Comments on this clonotype: A read error may explain this, as a much larger clone is one base away. V is TRBV12-3 or TRBV12-4 and J is TRBJ2-1; TRBD2 matches 12 bases. The CDR3 has 18 residues. J gave up 1 base and V 4 bases, and 8 bases lay outside the gene matches. CDR3 in amino acids: CASSSLAGGSRSYNEQFF. In DNA, the CDR3 is TGTGCCAGCAGTTCTCTAGCGGGAGGGTCTAGGTCCTACAATGAGCAGTTCTTC.

V gene TRBV11-1 combines with J gene TRBJ2-7; D is possibly TRBD1 or TRBD2 (5 bases each). The CDR3 consists of 16 residues. Looked up from germline, CDR1 is SGHAT and CDR2 is FQDESV (reference sequence). The CDR3: CVSSLIGTGPNYEQYF. As DNA, the CDR3 is TGTGTTAGCAGCTTAATAGGGACCGGTCCTAACTACGAGCAGTACTTC.

There are many counts of this clonotype. The chain carries TRBV4-1 and TRBJ2-7; D is perhaps TRBD1 (9 bases). Trimming left V 6 bases short and J 5 bases short, with 20 bases between. CDR1 is MGHRA and CDR2 is YSYEKL in the germline V gene. CDR3 size: 15 residues. The DNA for the CDR3 is TGCGCCAGCAGTCCGGGGGGGACAGGGTACGACGAGCAGTACTTC. It specifies CASSPGGTGYDEQYF.

The table lists this clonotype with many counts. V usage is TRBV4-1 and J usage is TRBJ2-7, with 9 positions matching TRBD1. Germline loops: CDR1 MGHRA, CDR2 YSYEKL. The J segment lost 3 bases and the V segment lost 1 base, leaving 4 bases of the junction unmatched. The CDR3 spans 15 residues. CDR3 protein: CASSQGGQGYYEQYF. CDR3 DNA sequence: TGCGCCAGCAGCCAAGGGGGACAGGGCTACTACGAGCAGTACTTC.

The chain links TRBV18 to TRBJ2-2, with 8 bases that match TRBD2. This CDR3 contains 14 residues. Germline V gene lookup returns CDR1 KGHSH and CDR2 LQKENI. V trimming: 8 bases; J trimming: 3 bases; junction bases outside the gene matches: 5. CDR3 sequence reads: CASAPLADTGELFF. CDR3 coding DNA: TGTGCCAGCGCGCCACTAGCGGACACCGGGGAGCTGTTTTTT.

The chain has TRBV28 and TRBJ2-7; 12 bases fit TRBD2. The CDR3 loop spans 15 amino acids. Germline V gene lookup returns CDR1 MDHEN and CDR2 SYDVKM. Unmatched junction bases numbered 9, after V lost 6 bases and J lost 6 bases. CDR3 nucleotide sequence: TGTGCCAGCAGCCCCTCCCTAGCGGGAGGGTTCGAGCAGTACTTC. Amino acid sequence: CASSPSLAGGFEQYF.

On this clonotype itself: Given a much more abundant clone one base away, this may be a read error. Lacking the conserved final phenylalanine or tryptophan, this CDR3 likely reflects a read error. The chain carries TRBV12-5 and TRBJ2-1, with 10 bases aligning to TRBD1. Germline CDR1 reads LGHNT; CDR2 reads FRNRAP. The CDR3 consists of 14 residues. Here the CDR3 DNA reads TGTGCCAGCAGACGACAGGGGGCATACAATGAGCAGTTCATC. Protein product: CASRRQGAYNEQFI.

To note about this clonotype: Being one base from a much bigger clone, this may be a read error. Because it lacks the conserved phenylalanine or tryptophan at the end, this CDR3 is likely a read error. This CDR3 is CASSPGRGSYEQYL. CDR3 in DNA: TGTGCCAGCAGCCCCGGACGAGGATCCTACGAGCAGTACCTC. V is TRBV5-4 and J is TRBJ2-7; D remains ambiguous. The V gene lost 4 bases and the J gene lost 1 base, with 12 bases spanning the gap. CDR1 is SGHNT and CDR2 is YYREEE in the germline V gene (reference sequence). This CDR3 has 14 amino acids.

This clonotype occurred many times. V gene TRBV10-3 combines with J gene TRBJ2-1; 10 bases are shared with TRBD2. The length of the CDR3 is 17 residues. Germline V gives CDR1 ENHRY, CDR2 SYGVKD. The J segment lost 0 bases and the V segment lost 7 bases, leaving 9 bases of the junction unmatched. CDR3 DNA sequence: TGTGCCATCACCGGAGGACTAGCGGACCACTCCTACAATGAGCAGTTCTTC. Its translation: CAITGGLADHSYNEQFF.